This T cell receptor (beta chain) comes out of a study of human T cells and chemical hapten exposure. Unfractionated whole blood yielded total RNA. One entry per CDR3 protein, called by TCRdb with MiXCR from the 5' RACE reads. The sample gives fewer than 150,000 distinct CDR3 sequences, 15% to 20% of which show up once; about 3% is in the top ten. This CDR3 comprises 14 residues. The germline gives CDR1 SEHNR, CDR2 FQNEAQ (reference sequence). Trimming stripped 4 bases from V and 6 bases from J, with 16 bases between. This receptor was obtained from a human donor in good health. This chain joins TRBV7-9 and TRBJ2-7, with D tentatively TRBD1 or TRBD2 (5 bases each). The CDR3 protein is CASSSLVRGSEQYF. CDR3 DNA sequence: TGTGCCAGCAGCTCCCTGGTCCGGGGCTCCGAGCAGTACTTC. Together with reference TRBV7-9 and TRBJ2-7, the CDR3 gives the full variable domain: DTGVSQNPRHKITKRGQNVTFRCDPISEHNRLYWYRQTLGQGPEFLTYFQNEAQLEKSRLLSDRFSAERPKGSFSTLEIQRTEQGDSAMYLCASSSLVRGSEQYFGPGTRLTVT.